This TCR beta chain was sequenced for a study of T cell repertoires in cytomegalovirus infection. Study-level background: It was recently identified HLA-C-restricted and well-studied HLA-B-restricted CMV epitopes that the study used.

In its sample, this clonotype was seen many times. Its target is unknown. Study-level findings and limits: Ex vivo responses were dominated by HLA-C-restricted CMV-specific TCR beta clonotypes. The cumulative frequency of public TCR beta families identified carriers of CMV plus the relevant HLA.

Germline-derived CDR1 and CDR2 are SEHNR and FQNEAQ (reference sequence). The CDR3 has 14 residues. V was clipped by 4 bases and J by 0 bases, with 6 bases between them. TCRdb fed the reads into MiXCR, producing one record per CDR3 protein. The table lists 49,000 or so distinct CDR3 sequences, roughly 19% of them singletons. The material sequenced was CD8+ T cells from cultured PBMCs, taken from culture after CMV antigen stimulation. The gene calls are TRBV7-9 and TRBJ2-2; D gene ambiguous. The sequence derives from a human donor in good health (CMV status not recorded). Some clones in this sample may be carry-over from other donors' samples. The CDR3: CASSYSANTGELFF. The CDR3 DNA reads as TGTGCCAGCAGCTACTCAGCGAACACCGGGGAGCTGTTTTTT. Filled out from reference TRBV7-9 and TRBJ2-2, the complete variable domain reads DTGVSQNPRHKITKRGQNVTFRCDPISEHNRLYWYRQTLGQGPEFLTYFQNEAQLEKSRLLSDRFSAERPKGSFSTLEIQRTEQGDSAMYLCASSYSANTGELFFGEGSRLTVL.